The TCR beta chain under discussion was sequenced for a study of post-analysis software for immune sequencing data. Across the study: Courses of disease covered relapsing-remitting, secondary progressive and progressive-relapsing multiple sclerosis.

Incorporated into the TCR beta cDNA libraries were unique molecular identifiers, which served to reduce PCR and sequencing biases. Some 500,000 cDNA molecules were obtained per 1 to 10 million input T cells. TCRdb re-called the PCR reads through MiXCR, storing one row per CDR3 protein. The sample has roughly 800,000 distinct CDR3 sequences, about half seen once. Overall study findings and caveats: With TRBV5-6, TRBV5-1 and TRBV20-1 included, about five TRBV segments were more frequent in patients than in controls. Among multiple sclerosis patients, normalized Chao1 diversity was significantly below that of controls. Strong co-clustering by F measure was seen for same-batch samples.

V was trimmed by 1 base and J by 12 bases, leaving 22 bases between them. The CDR3 contains 15 residues. Germline loops: CDR1 SQVTM, CDR2 ANQGSEA. Of note for this clonotype: Its antigen is undetermined.

V usage is TRBV29-1 and J usage is TRBJ2-1; D unresolved. Sequenced input: blood. The TCR originated in a girl aged 10-17 years with multiple sclerosis. CDR3 residues: CSVEGPPGSELGQFF. CDR3 DNA sequence: TGCAGCGTTGAAGGGCCCCCGGGCTCTGAGCTGGGGCAGTTCTTC.